This T cell receptor beta chain appears in the sequencing data of a study of blood T cell repertoires in COVID-19. At the level of the study: Whether acute or convalescent, the COVID-19 samples came from the United States, Italy and Spain. Nucleic acid was either cDNA or gDNA, and it came from T cells, B-cell-depleted T cells, or PBMCs.

The CDR3 spans 15 residues. Germline loops: CDR1 PRHDT, CDR2 FYEKMQ (reference sequence). V shed 0 bases, J shed 2 bases, and the junction held 3 bases outside the gene matches. In the original analysis: Researchers report that nucleated cell counts were estimated from reference gene primer amplification. Measured with immunoSEQ multiplex PCR; TCRdb has only the in-frame clones, and not every one. Clonal size and the V and J genes are those of that table, whereas D and trimming came from the DNA. The table lists approximately 240,000 clones, more than 60% of them singletons. This receptor was obtained from a woman in her 40s with active or convalescent COVID-19. The chain employs TRBV13 and TRBJ1-2; 7 nucleotides line up with TRBD1. Material for sequencing was peripheral blood. CDR3 protein: CASSLGGQTNYGYTF. CDR3 nucleotides: TGTGCCAGCAGCTTAGGGGGACAGACCAACTATGGCTACACCTTC. The full variable domain, completed using reference TRBV13 and TRBJ1-2, is AAGVIQSPRHLIKEKRETATLKCYPIPRHDTVYWYQQGPGQDPQFLISFYEKMQSDKGSIPDRFSAQQFSDYHSELNMSSLELGDSALYFCASSLGGQTNYGYTFGSGTRLTVV.